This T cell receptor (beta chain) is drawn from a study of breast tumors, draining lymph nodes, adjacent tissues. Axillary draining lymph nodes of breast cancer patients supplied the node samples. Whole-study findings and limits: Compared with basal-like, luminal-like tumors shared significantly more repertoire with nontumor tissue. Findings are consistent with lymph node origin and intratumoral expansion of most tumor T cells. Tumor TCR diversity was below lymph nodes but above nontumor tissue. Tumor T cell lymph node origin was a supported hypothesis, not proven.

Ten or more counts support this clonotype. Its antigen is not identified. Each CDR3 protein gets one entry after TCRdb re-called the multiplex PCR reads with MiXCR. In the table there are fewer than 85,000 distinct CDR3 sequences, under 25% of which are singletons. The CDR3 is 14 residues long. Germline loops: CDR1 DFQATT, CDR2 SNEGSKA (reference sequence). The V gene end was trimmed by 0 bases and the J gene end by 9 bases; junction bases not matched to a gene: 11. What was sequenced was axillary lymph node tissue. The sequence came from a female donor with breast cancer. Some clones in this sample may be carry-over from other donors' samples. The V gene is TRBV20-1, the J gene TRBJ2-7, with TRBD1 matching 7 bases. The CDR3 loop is CSARDSGQPLSQYF. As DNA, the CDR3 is TGCAGTGCTAGAGATTCGGGACAGCCCCTCTCGCAGTACTTC.